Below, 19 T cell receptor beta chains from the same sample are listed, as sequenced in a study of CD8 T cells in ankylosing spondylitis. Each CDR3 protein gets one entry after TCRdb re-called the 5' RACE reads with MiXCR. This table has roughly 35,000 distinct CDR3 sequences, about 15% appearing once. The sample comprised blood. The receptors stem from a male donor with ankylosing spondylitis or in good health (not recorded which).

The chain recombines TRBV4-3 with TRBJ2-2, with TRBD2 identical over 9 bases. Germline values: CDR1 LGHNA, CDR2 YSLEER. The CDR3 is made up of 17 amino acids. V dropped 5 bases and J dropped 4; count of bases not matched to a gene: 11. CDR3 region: CASSTRVAGAFTGELFF. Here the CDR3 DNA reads TGCGCCAGCAGCACCCGGGTAGCGGGGGCTTTCACCGGGGAGCTGTTTTTT.

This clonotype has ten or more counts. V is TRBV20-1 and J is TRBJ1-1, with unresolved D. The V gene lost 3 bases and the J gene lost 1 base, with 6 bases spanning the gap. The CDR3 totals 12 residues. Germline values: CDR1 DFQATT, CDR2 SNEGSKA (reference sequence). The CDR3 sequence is CSASAGNTEAFF. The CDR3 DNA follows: TGCAGTGCTAGTGCGGGGAACACTGAAGCTTTCTTT.

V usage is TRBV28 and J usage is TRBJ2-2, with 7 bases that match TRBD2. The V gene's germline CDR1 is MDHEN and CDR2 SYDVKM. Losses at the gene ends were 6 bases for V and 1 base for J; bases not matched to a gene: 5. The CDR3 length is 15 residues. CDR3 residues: CASSKGGRNTGELFF. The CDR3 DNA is TGTGCCAGCAGCAAAGGCGGGAGGAACACCGGGGAGCTGTTTTTT.

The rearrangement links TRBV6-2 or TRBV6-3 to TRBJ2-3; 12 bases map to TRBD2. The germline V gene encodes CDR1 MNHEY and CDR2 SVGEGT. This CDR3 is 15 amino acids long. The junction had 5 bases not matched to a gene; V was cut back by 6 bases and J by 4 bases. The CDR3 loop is CASRASGGASDTQYF. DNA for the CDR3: TGTGCCAGCAGAGCTAGCGGGGGGGCCTCAGATACGCAGTATTTT.

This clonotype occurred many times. The CDR3 DNA reads TGTGCCACCAGTGATTCACGACAGGGCACAGATACGCAGTATTTT. Its protein is CATSDSRQGTDTQYF. The rearrangement uses TRBV24-1 and TRBJ2-3, with D maybe TRBD1 (6 bases). The ends were cut back, 2 bases at V and 1 base at J, with 9 bases in the middle. The germline CDR1 and CDR2 sequences are KGHDR and SFDVKD. The length of the CDR3 is 15 residues.

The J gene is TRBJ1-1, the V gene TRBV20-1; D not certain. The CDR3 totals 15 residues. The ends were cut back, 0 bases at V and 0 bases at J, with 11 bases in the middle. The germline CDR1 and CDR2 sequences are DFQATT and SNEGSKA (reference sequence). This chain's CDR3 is CSARDVGFLNTEAFF. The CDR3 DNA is TGCAGTGCTAGAGATGTGGGCTTCCTGAACACTGAAGCTTTCTTT.

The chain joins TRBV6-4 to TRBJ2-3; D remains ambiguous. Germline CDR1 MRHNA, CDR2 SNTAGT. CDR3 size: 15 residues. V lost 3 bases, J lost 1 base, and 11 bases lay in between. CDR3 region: CASSEGQVGTDTQYF. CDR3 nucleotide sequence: TGTGCCAGCAGTGAAGGTCAGGTGGGCACAGATACGCAGTATTTT.

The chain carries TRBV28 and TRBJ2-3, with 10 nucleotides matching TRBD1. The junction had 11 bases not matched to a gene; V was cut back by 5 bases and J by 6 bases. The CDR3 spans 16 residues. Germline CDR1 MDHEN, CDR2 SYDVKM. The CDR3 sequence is CASSTTGTGEGDTQYF. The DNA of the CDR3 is TGTGCCAGCAGTACCACCGGGACAGGGGAAGGGGATACGCAGTATTTT.

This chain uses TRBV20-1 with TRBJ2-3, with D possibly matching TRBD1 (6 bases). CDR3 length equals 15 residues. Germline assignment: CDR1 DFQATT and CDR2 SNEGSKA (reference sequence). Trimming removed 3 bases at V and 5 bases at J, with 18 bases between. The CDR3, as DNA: TGCAGTGCTAGTTTTAGGGACATTCCAGGAGATACGCAGTATTTT. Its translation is CSASFRDIPGDTQYF.

CDR3 sequence reads: CASSATGFNEQFF. CDR3 nucleotides: TGTGCCAGCAGCGCGACAGGTTTCAATGAGCAGTTCTTC. The genes are TRBV12-3 or TRBV12-4 and TRBJ2-1; D perhaps matches TRBD1 (6 bases). V lost 6 bases and J lost 6, with 12 bases in between. CDR3 length equals 13 residues.

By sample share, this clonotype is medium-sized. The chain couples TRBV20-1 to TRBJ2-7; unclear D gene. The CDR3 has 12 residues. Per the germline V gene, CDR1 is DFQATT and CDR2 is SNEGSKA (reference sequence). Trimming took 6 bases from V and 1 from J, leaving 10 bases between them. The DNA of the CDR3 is TGCAGTGCGTACGGGCCATCCTACGAGCAGTACTTC. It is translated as CSAYGPSYEQYF.

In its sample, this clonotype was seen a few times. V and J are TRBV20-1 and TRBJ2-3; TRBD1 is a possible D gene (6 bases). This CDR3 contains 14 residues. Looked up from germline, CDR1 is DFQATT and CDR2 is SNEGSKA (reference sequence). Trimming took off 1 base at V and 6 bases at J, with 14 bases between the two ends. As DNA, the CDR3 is TGCAGTGCTAGAGGCGCAGGGGCAAGGGATACGCAGTATTTT. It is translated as CSARGAGARDTQYF.

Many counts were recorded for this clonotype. The CDR3 DNA is TGCGCCAGCAGCTTGGCCGCGGCGGGGCAGTTCTTC. Residues: CASSLAAAGQFF. The V call is TRBV5-1, the J call TRBJ2-1, with a weak D call TRBD2 (5 bases). This CDR3 comprises 12 residues. The V end lost 0 bases, the J end lost 12 bases, and 10 bases lay between the germline ends. CDR1 is SGHRS and CDR2 is YFSETQ in the germline V gene.

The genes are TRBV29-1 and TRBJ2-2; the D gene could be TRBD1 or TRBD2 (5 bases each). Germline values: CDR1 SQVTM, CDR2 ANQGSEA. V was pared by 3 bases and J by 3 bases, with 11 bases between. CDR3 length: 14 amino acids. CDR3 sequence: CSVEGETDTGELFF. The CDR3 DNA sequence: TGCAGCGTTGAGGGGGAAACGGACACCGGGGAGCTGTTTTTT.

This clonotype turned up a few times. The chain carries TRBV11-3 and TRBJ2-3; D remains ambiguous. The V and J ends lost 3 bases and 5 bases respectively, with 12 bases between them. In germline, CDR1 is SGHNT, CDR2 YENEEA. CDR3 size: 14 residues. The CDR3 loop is CASSLSSVGDTQYF. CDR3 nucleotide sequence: TGTGCCAGCAGCTTGTCATCAGTGGGAGATACGCAGTATTTT.

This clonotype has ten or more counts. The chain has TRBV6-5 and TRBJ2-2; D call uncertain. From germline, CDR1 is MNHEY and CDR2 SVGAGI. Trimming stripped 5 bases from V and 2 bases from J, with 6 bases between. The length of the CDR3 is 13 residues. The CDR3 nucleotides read TGTGCCAGCAGTCTCGTCAACACCGGGGAGCTGTTTTTT. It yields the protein CASSLVNTGELFF.

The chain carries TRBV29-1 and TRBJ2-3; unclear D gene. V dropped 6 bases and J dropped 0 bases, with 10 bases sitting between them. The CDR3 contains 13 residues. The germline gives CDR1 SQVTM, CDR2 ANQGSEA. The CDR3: CSVCTPSTDTQYF. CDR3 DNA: TGCAGCGTCTGTACACCGAGCACAGATACGCAGTATTTT.

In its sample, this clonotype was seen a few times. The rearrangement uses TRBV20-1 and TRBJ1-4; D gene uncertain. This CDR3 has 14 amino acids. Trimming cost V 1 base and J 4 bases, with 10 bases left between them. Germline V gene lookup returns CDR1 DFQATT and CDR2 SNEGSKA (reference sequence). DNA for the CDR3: TGCAGTGCTAGAGCCCCCCCCCTTAATGAAAAACTGTTTTTT. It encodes CSARAPPLNEKLFF.

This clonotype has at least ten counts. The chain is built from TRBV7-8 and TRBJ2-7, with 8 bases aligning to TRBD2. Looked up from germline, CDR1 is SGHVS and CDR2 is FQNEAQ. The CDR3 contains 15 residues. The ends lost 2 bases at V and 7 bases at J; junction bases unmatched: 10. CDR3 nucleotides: TGTGCCAGCAGCTTACCCAGCGGGGGCCCTGGGGAGCAGTACGTC. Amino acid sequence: CASSLPSGGPGEQYV.